This TCR beta chain was documented in a study of blood T cell repertoires in COVID-19. Background on the study: The analysed material was cDNA or gDNA that came from T cells, B-cell-depleted T cells, or PBMCs.

This CDR3 region has 14 residues. Germline V lookup: CDR1 SGHRS, CDR2 YFSETQ. V gave up 4 bases and J gave up 5 bases, with 13 bases separating them. In the authors' workflow: Amplification of reference gene primers was used by the study to estimate nucleated cell counts. Assay used: immunoSEQ multiplex PCR; TCRdb lists only in-frame clones, some missing. D and trimming come from the DNA, and the V and J calls and clone size come from that table. Here the sample spans more than 200,000 clones, less than 90% being singletons. Material for sequencing was peripheral blood. The clonotype comes from a man aged 70-80 years with acute or convalescent COVID-19. The V and J genes are TRBV5-1 and TRBJ2-1; possible D gene TRBD2, 6 bases. CDR3 protein: CASSAGRTNNEQFF. CDR3 in DNA: TGCGCCAGCAGCGCGGGACGAACCAACAATGAGCAGTTCTTC. Full variable domain (missing parts from reference TRBV5-1 and TRBJ2-1): KAGVTQTPRYLIKTRGQQVTLSCSPISGHRSVSWYQQTPGQGLQFLFEYFSETQRNKGNFPGRFSGRQFSNSRSEMNVSTLELGDSALYLCASSAGRTNNEQFFGPGTRLTVL.